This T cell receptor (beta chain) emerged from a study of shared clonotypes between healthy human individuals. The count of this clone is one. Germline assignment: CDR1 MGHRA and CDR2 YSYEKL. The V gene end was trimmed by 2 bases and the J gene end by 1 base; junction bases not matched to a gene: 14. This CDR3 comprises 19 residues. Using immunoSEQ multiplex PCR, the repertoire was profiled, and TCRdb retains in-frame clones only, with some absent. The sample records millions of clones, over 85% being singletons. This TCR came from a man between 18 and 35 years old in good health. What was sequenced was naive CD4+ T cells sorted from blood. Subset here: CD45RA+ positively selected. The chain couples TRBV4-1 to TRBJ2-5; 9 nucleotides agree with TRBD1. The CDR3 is CASSQSPVGQGIPQETQYF. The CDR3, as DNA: TGCGCCAGCAGCCAAAGTCCCGTCGGACAGGGGATCCCCCAAGAGACCCAGTACTTC.